This T cell receptor (beta chain) derives from a study of T cell changes during pregnancy in multiple sclerosis. Only in-frame clones appear in the TCRdb table, and some are missing; sequencing was by immunoSEQ multiplex PCR. The sample has tens of thousands of clones, 87% seen once. This clone was observed once. V lost 1 base, J lost 6 bases, and 8 bases stayed unmatched. The CDR3 totals 15 residues. Looked up from germline, CDR1 is SGHTA and CDR2 is FQGNSA. The rearrangement links TRBV7-2 to TRBJ1-1; 7 bases are shared with TRBD1. The sample here was CD8+ T cells from peripheral blood mononuclear cells, taken before pregnancy. This receptor was identified in a female donor with multiple sclerosis, enrolled in a pregnancy study. The CDR3 protein is CASSLGDSYNSEAFF. The CDR3 DNA sequence: TGTGCCAGCAGCTTAGGGGACAGTTATAACTCTGAAGCTTTCTTT.